The 30 T cell receptor beta chains listed next were all sequenced from one sample in a study of siplizumab effects on memory and regulatory T cells. Mixed lymphocyte reaction cells underwent more than 5 days of coculture at 37°C. These TCRs' antigens remain unknown. The repertoire was sequenced with immunoSEQ multiplex PCR; TCRdb's copy has only in-frame clones and lacks some. The sample shows approximately 9,600 clones, around 40% of them seen only once. The sequencing sample was made of CFSE-low (dividing) CD8+ T cells sorted from an allogeneic mixed lymphocyte reaction. Receptors were obtained from a human donor in good health; the cells came from an allogeneic mixed lymphocyte reaction.

This chain uses TRBV5-1 with TRBJ2-2, with D perhaps TRBD1 (6 bases). With 4 bases removed from V and 3 bases from J, the gap between germline ends came to 19 bases. There are 17 residues in the CDR3. The germline CDR1 and CDR2 sequences are SGHRS and YFSETQ. This CDR3 reads CASSLPVGQTDTGELFF. In nucleotides, the CDR3 is TGCGCCAGCAGCCTCCCTGTCGGACAGACAGACACCGGGGAGCTGTTTTTT. Using reference TRBV5-1 and TRBJ2-2 for the parts outside the CDR3, the full variable domain is KAGVTQTPRYLIKTRGQQVTLSCSPISGHRSVSWYQQTPGQGLQFLFEYFSETQRNKGNFPGRFSGRQFSNSRSEMNVSTLELGDSALYLCASSLPVGQTDTGELFFGEGSRLTVL.

The chain recombines TRBV4-1 with TRBJ1-2, with a tentative D call TRBD1 (6 bases). Germline CDR1 reads MGHRA; CDR2 reads YSYEKL. CDR3 length: 15 residues. V lost 3 bases to trimming and J lost 4 bases, with 15 bases between them. The CDR3 loop is CASSHPPRGSYGYTF. DNA for the CDR3: TGCGCCAGCAGCCACCCCCCAAGGGGGAGCTATGGCTACACCTTC.

This chain links TRBV30 with TRBJ1-2; 7 nucleotides agree with TRBD1. J was trimmed by 4 bases and V by 7 bases; bases with no gene match: 12. Looked up from germline, CDR1 is GTSNPN and CDR2 is SVGIG (reference sequence). There are 14 residues in the CDR3. The CDR3: CASFLGTDSYGYTF. CDR3 nucleotide sequence: TGTGCCTCCTTTTTAGGGACAGATTCCTATGGCTACACCTTC.

This clone is a singleton in its sample. The rearrangement uses TRBV28 and TRBJ2-2, with 10 bases identical to TRBD1. This CDR3 is built from 17 residues. Germline V gene lookup returns CDR1 MDHEN and CDR2 SYDVKM. After removal of 5 bases from V and 4 bases from J, the junction contained 10 bases not matched to a gene. This chain's CDR3 is CASSAIPRTGGTGELFF. The DNA of the CDR3 is TGTGCCAGCAGTGCCATACCCCGGACAGGGGGCACCGGGGAGCTGTTTTTT.

V gene TRBV27 combines with J gene TRBJ2-7; 12 bases match TRBD1. CDR3 length: 17 residues. From germline, CDR1 is MNHEY and CDR2 SMNVEV (reference sequence). Germline trimming cut 0 bases from V and 9 bases from J; bases unmatched to any gene: 12. CDR3 nucleotides: TGTGCCAGCAGTTTATCCTTTCCGGGACAGGGGGCGATGTGGCAGTACTTC. It encodes CASSLSFPGQGAMWQYF.

The CDR3 coding sequence is TGTGCCAGCAGCTCTACTCCTGACTATGGCTACACCTTC. It encodes CASSSTPDYGYTF. The rearrangement joins TRBV11-3 to TRBJ1-2; D is uncertain. The germline V gene encodes CDR1 SGHNT and CDR2 YENEEA. The ends were cut back, 4 bases at V and 3 bases at J, with 9 bases in the middle. The CDR3 runs to 13 residues.

Comments on this clone: An end of the junction differs from the germline gene, which may be a read error. V is TRBV5-1 and J is TRBJ2-7; TRBD1 matches 7 bases. This CDR3 contains 14 residues. CDR1 is SGHRS and CDR2 is YFSETQ in the germline V gene. In DNA form, the CDR3 reads TGTGCCAGCAGCTATACCGGGACAGTTGGCGAGCAGTACTTC. Translating it yields CASSYTGTVGEQYF.

By proportion, this clone is medium-sized (0.01 to 0.1%). In the same sample, other DNA sequences code for this CDR3. CDR3 bases: TGTGCCACCAGCGGAGCAAGGACAGGGTACTATGGCTACACCTTC. Amino acid sequence: CATSGARTGYYGYTF. This rearrangement joins TRBV15 to TRBJ1-2, with 8 bases lining up with TRBD1. The CDR3 has 15 residues. Germline lookup yields CDR1 LNHNV and CDR2 YYDKDF (reference sequence). Trimming took 5 bases from V and 3 from J; bases not matched to a gene: 8.

This clone is deemed medium-sized. The chain uses TRBV29-1 and TRBJ1-1; no reliable D call. Germline CDR1 reads SQVTM; CDR2 reads ANQGSEA. The CDR3 has 10 amino acids. Deletions cut 6 bases from V and 6 bases from J, with 8 bases between. DNA of the CDR3: TGCAGCGTAACGAAAGCTGAAGCTTTCTTT. This encodes CSVTKAEAFF.

The chain combines TRBV10-1 with TRBJ2-7; 7 nucleotides agree with TRBD2. Per germline, CDR1 WNHNN and CDR2 SYGVQD (reference sequence). The CDR3 extends over 18 amino acids. V lost 4 bases, J lost 3 bases, and 18 bases stayed unmatched. The CDR3 bases are TGCGCCAGCAGTGCTCCCCCCTTATCGGGGGGACGGCTCTACGAGCAGTACTTC. Protein sequence: CASSAPPLSGGRLYEQYF.

This clone is termed medium-sized. J is TRBJ1-1 and V is TRBV9; D is ambiguous. CDR3 length: 15 amino acids. The germline CDR1 and CDR2 sequences are SGDLS and YYNGEE. Trimming took off 0 bases at V and 0 bases at J, with 9 bases between the two ends. This CDR3 reads CASSVDGVMNTEAFF. Written as DNA, the CDR3 is TGTGCCAGCAGCGTAGACGGGGTAATGAACACTGAAGCTTTCTTT. Using reference TRBV9 and TRBJ1-1 for the parts outside the CDR3, the full variable domain is DSGVTQTPKHLITATGQRVTLRCSPRSGDLSVYWYQQSLDQGLQFLIQYYNGEERAKGNILERFSAQQFPDLHSELNLSSLELGDSALYFCASSVDGVMNTEAFFGQGTRLTVV.

V gene TRBV21-1 combines with J gene TRBJ1-5. TRBV21-1 is reported as a pseudogene. The CDR3 is 11 amino acids. CDR3 sequence reads: CASSRGVPQHF. The CDR3 coding sequence is TGTGCCAGCAGCCGGGGCGTGCCCCAGCATTTT.

V gene TRBV10-2 combines with J gene TRBJ2-7; D is unresolved. This CDR3 is 13 amino acids long. Looked up from germline, CDR1 is WSHSY and CDR2 is SAAADI. The V end was cut by 6 bases, the J end by 4 bases, with 13 bases between. The CDR3 is CASSPLIDYEQYF. CDR3 sequence (DNA): TGCGCCAGCAGCCCCCTCATCGATTACGAGCAGTACTTC.

The chain employs TRBV6-5 and TRBJ2-7, with 7 bases fitting TRBD1. The CDR3 runs 13 residues. With 4 bases clipped from V and 2 bases from J, the junction kept 2 bases outside the gene matches. Germline assignment: CDR1 MNHEY and CDR2 SVGAGI. The CDR3 nucleotides read TGTGCCAGCAGTTTAGGGACAGCCTACGAGCAGTACTTC. It is translated as CASSLGTAYEQYF.

The CDR3 reads CASSLGGIEQYF. Written as DNA, the CDR3 is TGTGCCAGCAGCTTGGGGGGGATCGAGCAGTACTTC. The chain couples TRBV4-2 to TRBJ2-7, with 7 bases that match TRBD2. From germline, CDR1 is LGHNA and CDR2 YNFKEQ. With 5 bases clipped from V and 6 bases from J, the junction kept 4 bases outside the gene matches. CDR3 length equals 12 residues.

Points on this clone: The sample contains more than one DNA sequence encoding this CDR3. V is TRBV9 and J is TRBJ2-2, with 9 bases aligning to TRBD2. The trim removed 4 bases at V and 3 bases at J, leaving 13 bases unmatched. Germline V CDR1 and CDR2: SGDLS, YYNGEE. This CDR3 spans 18 amino acids. This CDR3 is CASSQQIAGGPDTGELFF. The CDR3 region has the DNA TGTGCCAGCAGCCAACAAATCGCGGGGGGGCCCGACACCGGGGAGCTGTTTTTT.

V usage is TRBV7-3 and J usage is TRBJ2-5, with 8 positions matching TRBD2. Germline lookup yields CDR1 SGHTA and CDR2 FQGTGA. This CDR3 has 13 residues. V gave up 5 bases and J gave up 7 bases; unmatched junction bases: 6. The CDR3 spells CASSRTSPGTQYF. The CDR3 DNA sequence: TGTGCCAGCAGCCGGACTAGCCCCGGGACCCAGTACTTC.

This clone came up a few times. The CDR3 DNA follows: TGTGCCAGCAGTTCCGAGGTTAGCGGGGGGCCCCACATTGATACGCAGTATTTT. This gives the protein CASSSEVSGGPHIDTQYF. This chain uses TRBV27 with TRBJ2-3; 10 nucleotides line up with TRBD2. Germline assignment: CDR1 MNHEY and CDR2 SMNVEV (reference sequence). This CDR3 is built from 18 residues. V trimming: 4 bases; J trimming: 6 bases; junction bases outside the gene matches: 16.

This clone is medium-sized (0.01 to 0.1%) by share. CDR3 DNA: TGCGCCAGCAGCCAAGCTAGCGGGGGGGCGCGGAATGAGCAGTTCTTC. This gives the protein CASSQASGGARNEQFF. The rearrangement links TRBV4-1 to TRBJ2-1; TRBD2 aligns across 12 bases. CDR1 and CDR2 from the germline V gene are MGHRA and YSYEKL. This CDR3 is built from 16 residues. V lost 1 base, J lost 7 bases, and 5 bases stayed unmatched.

A few counts support this clone. This chain uses TRBV6-1 with TRBJ2-3; no firm D call. V lost 2 bases to trimming and J lost 0 bases, with 12 bases between them. This CDR3 has 16 residues. Germline assignment: CDR1 MNHNS and CDR2 SASEGT. The CDR3 loop reads CASSEFYGTSTDTQYF. CDR3 nucleotide sequence: TGTGCCAGCAGTGAATTTTACGGAACCAGCACAGATACGCAGTATTTT.

This clone has only a few counts. The rearrangement joins TRBV2 to TRBJ1-1, with D possibly being TRBD1 (5 bases). Germline lookup yields CDR1 SNHLY and CDR2 FYNNEI. The CDR3 is made up of 14 amino acids. V lost 4 bases and J 7 bases, leaving 16 bases between the germline ends. Written as DNA, the CDR3 is TGTGCCAGCAGTGTTCTCCGTTGGGGACTTGAAGCTTTCTTT. This encodes CASSVLRWGLEAFF.

This sequence joins TRBV5-1 and TRBJ1-1, with D uncertain. This CDR3 is built from 14 residues. Germline assignment: CDR1 SGHRS and CDR2 YFSETQ. V lost 0 bases to trimming and J lost 5 bases, with 11 bases between them. The CDR3 is CASSLGSSWTEAFF. CDR3 in DNA: TGCGCCAGCAGCTTGGGGTCTTCCTGGACTGAAGCTTTCTTT.

This clone was seen a few times. The chain recombines TRBV9 with TRBJ2-7, with no clear D. Trimming took 2 bases from V and 4 from J, leaving 10 bases between them. The length of the CDR3 is 13 residues. Germline V gene lookup returns CDR1 SGDLS and CDR2 YYNGEE. The CDR3 DNA follows: TGTGCCAGCAGCGTGGCACCTACATACGAGCAGTACTTC. Encoded protein: CASSVAPTYEQYF.

The rearrangement links TRBV6-5 to TRBJ2-1, with 11 positions matching TRBD2. This CDR3 has 15 amino acids. Looked up from germline, CDR1 is MNHEY and CDR2 is SVGAGI. V shed 7 bases, J shed 2 bases, and the junction held 4 bases outside the gene matches. The CDR3 DNA is TGTGCCAGCACCAATAGCGGGGGGGCCTACAATGAGCAGTTCTTC. Protein product: CASTNSGGAYNEQFF.

This clone was detected only a few times. The chain employs TRBV6-5 and TRBJ2-7; D not resolved. The CDR3 has 15 residues. V shed 6 bases and J shed 3 bases, with 18 bases lying between them. From germline, CDR1 is MNHEY and CDR2 SVGAGI. The chain's CDR3 is CASSPGSSSLYEQYF. The CDR3 coding sequence is TGTGCCAGCAGCCCCGGTTCATCGTCCCTCTACGAGCAGTACTTC.

This clone was picked up one time. In DNA form, the CDR3 reads TGTGCCAGCAGTTACGGCTCCACCTACGAGCAGTACTTC. It translates to CASSYGSTYEQYF. The chain employs TRBV6-6 and TRBJ2-7; D is undetermined. Germline V gene sequence: CDR1 MNHNY, CDR2 SVGAGI (reference sequence). The CDR3 is 13 residues long. V gave up 2 bases and J gave up 2 bases, with 7 bases separating them.

There are many counts of this clone. The chain is built from TRBV7-9 and TRBJ2-7; D gene unclear. Germline-derived CDR1 and CDR2 are SEHNR and FQNEAQ (reference sequence). The CDR3 spans 11 residues. Trimming cost V 1 base and J 5 bases, with 3 bases left between them. CDR3 in amino acids: CASSLGDEQYF. The CDR3 DNA follows: TGTGCCAGCAGCTTAGGCGACGAGCAGTACTTC.

By its share, this clone is medium-sized (0.01 to 0.1%). The chain uses TRBV23-1 and TRBJ2-7; tentatively, D is TRBD2 (6 bases). TRBV23-1 is recorded as an ORF, its role being uncertain. CDR3 length equals 16 residues. The V end lost 6 bases, the J end lost 3 bases, and 21 bases lay between the germline ends. CDR3 nucleotide sequence: TGCGCCAGCAGCCCCCCTTTCCGGGGGAGCCTCTACGAGCAGTACTTC. The encoded protein is CASSPPFRGSLYEQYF.

J is TRBJ1-5 and V is TRBV7-9; D is perhaps TRBD1 (5 bases). The V and J ends lost 5 bases and 3 bases respectively, with 5 bases between them. The CDR3 covers 12 residues. The germline gives CDR1 SEHNR, CDR2 FQNEAQ (reference sequence). Here the CDR3 reads CASSGHNQPQHF. Here the CDR3 DNA reads TGTGCCAGCAGCGGACACAATCAGCCCCAGCATTTT.

This rearrangement joins TRBV7-2 to TRBJ2-7, with 8 bases identical to TRBD2. The CDR3 loop spans 15 amino acids. V lost 3 bases to trimming and J lost 4 bases; unmatched junction nucleotides: 8. Germline V gene data show CDR1 as SGHTA and CDR2 as FQGNSA. CDR3 in DNA: TGTGCCAGCAGCTTCCCCCCCCTAGCGGGTTACGAGCAGTACTTC. This translates into CASSFPPLAGYEQYF.